This T cell receptor (beta chain) appears in the sequencing data of a study of beta chain features in type 1 diabetes. General study points: Short templates might get an advantage during PCR, and this would be equal in patients and controls. Whether HLA type influences TCRB rearrangement remained unresolved here. When Type 1 diabetes patients were examined, their TCRB CDR3s proved moderately but significantly shorter in all four CD4+ subsets. High-TCR-expressing cells could be over-represented by cDNA sequencing.

Of the isolated RNA, all was reverse transcribed, and so the sequenced material was expressed TCRB transcripts. Naive, central memory and regulatory T cell samples averaged roughly 3.7 million reads. The protocol was immunoSEQ multiplex PCR, while the TCRdb copy is restricted to in-frame clones and leaves out a portion. This table holds around 600,000 clones, approximately 13% found once. Remarks on this clone: What it binds is not known.

This TCR came from a man younger than 40 with type 1 diabetes. The specimen sequenced was naive CD4+ T cells from blood.

The CDR3 spells CSVEGGAGREQFF. The CDR3 coding sequence is TGCAGCGTTGAAGGTGGGGCGGGAAGAGAGCAGTTCTTC. This chain connects TRBV29-1 to TRBJ2-1; possibly TRBD2 for D (6 bases). V was cut by 1 base and J by 10 bases, with 14 bases left in between. The length of the CDR3 is 13 residues. Germline V gene lookup returns CDR1 SQVTM and CDR2 ANQGSEA.